Sequencing of this T cell receptor beta chain was carried out in a study of blood T cell repertoires in COVID-19. Across the whole study: Sites in the United States, Italy and Spain provided acute and convalescent COVID-19 samples. Sources were T cells, B-cell-depleted T cells, or PBMCs; the material itself was cDNA or gDNA.

The authors' processing: The authors estimated nucleated cell counts from reference gene primer amplification. Profiling relied on immunoSEQ multiplex PCR, and the TCRdb table lists in-frame clones only, not all of them. The V and J calls and clone size come from that table; D and trimming were worked out from the DNA. The top ten clones hold less than 3.5% of a sample with approximately 200,000 clones, 86% of them seen once. The CDR3 sequence is 14 residues long. Germline V CDR1 and CDR2: SEHNR, FQNEAQ (reference sequence). Trimming cost V 1 base and J 5 bases, with 11 bases left between them. The chain has TRBV7-9 and TRBJ1-1; D unclear. This TCR was recovered from a woman in her thirties with active or convalescent COVID-19. The specimen was peripheral blood. The CDR3 nucleotides are TGTGCCAGCAGCTTAGTCGGTGGAGGGACTGAAGCTTTCTTT. Its protein product is CASSLVGGGTEAFF.